This entry is about one T cell receptor (beta chain). The antigen remains undetermined. This sample is part of a study of yellow fever vaccine responses in identical twins. Whole-study results and caveats: It has been reported that, in twins, the vaccine T cell response seemed partly convergent and partly personalized.

One entry per CDR3 protein, called by TCRdb with MiXCR from the RT-PCR reads. The top ten clones hold roughly 29% of a sample with under 500 distinct CDR3 sequences, approximately 74% of them seen once. The specimen comprised T cells from blood (PBMCs), unsorted or a sorted subset (not recorded which), sampled before or after yellow fever vaccination (not recorded which). The sequence was collected from a female donor who received the yellow fever vaccine.

The CDR3 reads CASSTGTDEQFF. In DNA, the CDR3 is TGTGCCAGCAGCACCGGGACAGATGAGCAGTTCTTC. The chain is built from TRBV11-1 and TRBJ2-1, with TRBD1 matching over 7 bases. The J segment lost 8 bases and the V segment lost 5 bases, leaving 3 bases of the junction unmatched. The germline V gene has CDR1 SGHAT and CDR2 FQDESV (reference sequence). The CDR3 loop spans 12 amino acids.